The following is a T cell receptor (beta chain) sequence with its context. This entry comes from a study of blood T cell repertoires in COVID-19. Study as a whole: COVID-19 samples collected from the United States, Italy and Spain covered acute and convalescent phases. The cDNA or gDNA used as material had been derived from T cells, B-cell-depleted T cells, or PBMCs.

As originally analysed: Amplification from reference gene primers served as the basis for estimated nucleated cell counts. Using immunoSEQ multiplex PCR, the repertoire was profiled, and TCRdb retains in-frame clones only, with some absent. Clonal size and the V and J genes are those of that table, whereas D and trimming came from the DNA. The sample consists of approximately 90,000 clones, 75% to 90% of them appearing once. CDR1 and CDR2 from the germline V gene are LNHDA and SQIVND (reference sequence). The CDR3 is made up of 15 amino acids. Trimming removed 4 bases from V and 4 bases from J; junction bases left unmatched: 7.

This sequence joins TRBV19 and TRBJ1-2; 9 nucleotides agree with TRBD1. This clonotype was sampled from a man older than 75 with acute or convalescent COVID-19. Sequencing was performed on peripheral blood. CDR3: CASSKSGTGFYGYTF. In nucleotides, the CDR3 is TGTGCCAGTAGTAAGTCCGGGACAGGGTTCTATGGCTACACCTTC.